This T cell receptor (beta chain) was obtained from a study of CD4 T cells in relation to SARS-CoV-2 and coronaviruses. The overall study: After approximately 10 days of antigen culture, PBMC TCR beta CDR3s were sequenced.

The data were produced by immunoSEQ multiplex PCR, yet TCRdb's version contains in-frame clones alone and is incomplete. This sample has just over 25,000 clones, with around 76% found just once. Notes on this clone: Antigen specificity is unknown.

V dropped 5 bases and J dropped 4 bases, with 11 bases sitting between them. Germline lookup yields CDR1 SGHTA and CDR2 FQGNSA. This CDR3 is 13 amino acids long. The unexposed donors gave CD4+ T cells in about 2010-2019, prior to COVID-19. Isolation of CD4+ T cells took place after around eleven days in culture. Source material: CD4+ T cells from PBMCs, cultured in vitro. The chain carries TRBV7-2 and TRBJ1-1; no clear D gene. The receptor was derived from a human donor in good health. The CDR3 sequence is CASSPRTSTEAFF. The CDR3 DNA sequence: TGTGCCAGCAGCCCTAGGACCAGCACTGAAGCTTTCTTT.